This T cell receptor beta chain came from a study of blood T cell repertoires in COVID-19. Libraries were prepared by immunoSEQ multiplex PCR; TCRdb keeps only in-frame clonotypes and omits some of them. Found here are around 340,000 clones, 85% to 90% of them singletons; the top ten hold 0.95% to 1.1%. V lost 5 bases to trimming and J lost 2 bases, with 16 bases between them. The germline CDR1 and CDR2 sequences are MDHEN and SYDVKM. There are 16 residues in the CDR3. The chain links TRBV28 to TRBJ1-3; maybe TRBD1 (6 bases). The receptor was derived from a woman in her twenties or thirties who had been exposed to COVID-19. Sequencing was carried out using PBMCs or T cells enriched from blood (not recorded which). CDR3 nucleotides: TGTGCCAGCAGTCTACAGGGCTTTGTAACTGGAAACACCATATATTTT. Amino acids: CASSLQGFVTGNTIYF.